The clone carrying this TCR beta chain appeared a few times. Method: immunoSEQ multiplex PCR; TCRdb's copy keeps in-frame clones and lacks some. The data show tens of thousands of clones, 82% seen once. This sample stems from a study of blood T cell repertoires in COVID-19. Study in general: T cells, B-cell-depleted T cells, or PBMCs supplied cDNA or gDNA.

Trimming took off 3 bases at V and 5 bases at J, with 10 bases between the two ends. This CDR3 comprises 13 residues. Germline V gene data show CDR1 as SNHLY and CDR2 as FYNNEI. The V gene is TRBV2, the J gene TRBJ1-2; D uncertain. This sequence was found in a human donor in a cohort sampled during active COVID-19. The source material was peripheral blood. CDR3 coding DNA: TGTGCCAGCAGTGAGGAAGTGAGGTATGGCTACACCTTC. It encodes CASSEEVRYGYTF.